The 21 T cell receptor beta chains below all came from one sample that was sequenced in a study of shared clonotypes between healthy human individuals. Sequencing used immunoSEQ multiplex PCR; TCRdb keeps in-frame clones, though not all of them. This table holds more than 1,200,000 clones, just under 99% found once. The sequenced sample consisted of naive CD4+ T cells sorted from blood. Subset defined: CD45RA+ positively selected. The source is a man aged 30 to 45 in good health.

The rearrangement links TRBV28 to TRBJ2-7, with 12 bases that match TRBD2. This CDR3 region has 14 residues. J was trimmed by 3 bases and V by 6 bases; bases with no gene match: 3. CDR1 and CDR2 (germline): MDHEN, SYDVKM. For the CDR3, the DNA is TGTGCCAGCAGCCCGACTAGCGGGAGCTACGAGCAGTACTTC. Residues: CASSPTSGSYEQYF.

A remark on this clone: The junction does not match germline at one end; this may be a read error. The chain has TRBV29-1 and TRBJ2-1; 12 bases are shared with TRBD2. This CDR3 has 13 residues. Germline assignment: CDR1 SQVTM and CDR2 ANQGSEA. The CDR3: CSVEKPLAGGSIF. In nucleotides, the CDR3 is TGCAGCGTTGAAAAGCCTCTAGCGGGAGGGTCAATCTTC.

In this sample, this clone turned up once. V is TRBV30 and J is TRBJ2-1; TRBD2 aligns across 9 bases. Germline CDR1 is GTSNPN and CDR2 is SVGIG (reference sequence). This CDR3 is built from 16 residues. After removal of 0 bases from V and 2 bases from J, the junction contained 5 bases not matched to a gene. The CDR3: CAWSVRREGPYNEQFF. The CDR3 coding sequence is TGTGCCTGGAGTGTAAGGCGGGAGGGACCCTACAATGAGCAGTTCTTC.

The chain has TRBV5-6 and TRBJ2-3; D gene uncertain. V was trimmed by 4 bases and J by 1 base, leaving 10 bases between them. This CDR3 is 14 amino acids long. Germline V gene sequence: CDR1 SGHDT, CDR2 YYEEEE. In DNA, the CDR3 is TGTGCCAGCAGCCGAGACGCGGGCACAGATACGCAGTATTTT. Amino acid sequence: CASSRDAGTDTQYF.

This rearrangement joins TRBV29-1 to TRBJ1-2; D gene unclear. CDR1 and CDR2 from the germline V gene are SQVTM and ANQGSEA. The CDR3 sequence is 13 residues long. V gave up 0 bases and J gave up 8 bases, with 13 bases separating them. The CDR3 nucleotides read TGCAGCGTTGAAGATGGGCAGCTTGAGGGCTACACCTTC. Its protein product is CSVEDGQLEGYTF.

A word on this clone: At one of its ends the junction is not consistent with the germline gene, which may arise from a read error. J is TRBJ2-7 and V is TRBV7-6; TRBD1 matches 9 bases. The CDR3 extends over 15 amino acids. CDR1 and CDR2 from the germline V gene are SGHVS and FNYEAQ. The CDR3: CASSLGDRVGYEQYF. The DNA for the CDR3 is TGTGCCAGCAGTTTAGGGGACAGGGTAGGCTACGAGCAGTACTTC.

The rearrangement links TRBV11-3 to TRBJ2-1; maybe TRBD2 (5 bases). V was clipped by 4 bases and J by 8 bases, with 12 bases between them. This CDR3 is 13 amino acids long. Germline CDR1 reads SGHNT; CDR2 reads YENEEA. The CDR3 loop is CASSSDSGYEQFF. DNA for the CDR3: TGTGCCAGCAGCTCGGACTCTGGGTATGAGCAGTTCTTC.

This clone has only one observation. J is TRBJ1-2 and V is TRBV10-3; 7 bases fit TRBD1. The V gene end was trimmed by 0 bases and the J gene end by 7 bases; junction bases not matched to a gene: 5. Germline V gives CDR1 ENHRY, CDR2 SYGVKD. The length of the CDR3 is 14 residues. The DNA of the CDR3 is TGTGCCATCAGTGAGTCGATGGCAGGGGGTGGCTACACCTTC. Amino acids: CAISESMAGGGYTF.

The chain is built from TRBV7-8 and TRBJ2-5, with 11 bases lining up with TRBD2. This CDR3 contains 14 residues. Germline assignment: CDR1 SGHVS and CDR2 FQNEAQ. Trimming took 5 bases from V and 3 from J; bases not matched to a gene: 2. CDR3 in amino acids: CASSTSGGEETQYF. DNA for the CDR3: TGTGCCAGCAGCACTAGCGGGGGCGAAGAGACCCAGTACTTC.

This chain connects TRBV2 to TRBJ2-7, with D possibly being TRBD2 (5 bases). The CDR3 length is 14 residues. The V end lost 6 bases, the J end lost 2 bases, and 14 bases lay between the germline ends. Looked up from germline, CDR1 is SNHLY and CDR2 is FYNNEI. DNA for the CDR3: TGTGCCAGCAGGCGGGTAGCGCGAGCCTACGAGCAGTACTTC. Protein sequence: CASRRVARAYEQYF. The whole variable domain, remainder taken from reference TRBV2 and TRBJ2-7, is EPEVTQTPSHQVTQMGQEVILRCVPISNHLYFYWYRQILGQKVEFLVSFYNNEISEKSEIFDDQFSVERPDGSNFTLKIRSTKLEDSAMYFCASRRVARAYEQYFGPGTRLTVT.

The V and J genes are TRBV18 and TRBJ2-1; 10 positions agree with TRBD2. Germline CDR1 and CDR2: KGHSH and LQKENI. The J segment lost 10 bases and the V segment lost 3 bases, leaving 3 bases of the junction unmatched. This CDR3 spans 13 amino acids. The CDR3 protein is CASSPLAGVEQFF. CDR3 nucleotides: TGTGCCAGCTCACCTCTAGCGGGAGTGGAGCAGTTCTTC.

There are a few counts of this clone. The rearrangement links TRBV5-4 to TRBJ2-7; no clear D gene. The V gene's germline CDR1 is SGHNT and CDR2 YYREEE (reference sequence). The length of the CDR3 is 12 residues. V gave up 0 bases and J gave up 3 bases, with 4 bases separating them. CDR3 nucleotide sequence: TGTGCCAGCAGCTTGGATTTCTACGAGCAGTACTTC. The encoded protein is CASSLDFYEQYF.

The rearrangement uses TRBV7-3 and TRBJ2-1; possible D gene TRBD2, 7 bases. The CDR3 extends over 16 amino acids. Trimming shortened V by 3 bases and J by 6 bases, and 18 bases separated the two germline ends. CDR1 SGHTA and CDR2 FQGTGA come from the germline V gene. CDR3 sequence (DNA): TGTGCCAGCAGCTTGAGAGGGGGGGTTACAGTCAATGAGCAGTTCTTC. Its translation is CASSLRGGVTVNEQFF.

V gene TRBV2 combines with J gene TRBJ2-5, with D tentatively TRBD2 (5 bases). V was pared by 8 bases and J by 1 base, with 8 bases between. Looked up from germline, CDR1 is SNHLY and CDR2 is FYNNEI. CDR3 size: 12 residues. The CDR3 here is CASGLLQETQYF. The CDR3, as DNA: TGTGCCAGCGGACTGCTCCAAGAGACCCAGTACTTC.

The chain carries TRBV9 and TRBJ2-7; 8 bases are a match to TRBD2. Germline-derived CDR1 and CDR2 are SGDLS and YYNGEE. After removal of 7 bases from V and 6 bases from J, the junction contained 12 bases not matched to a gene. The CDR3 contains 14 residues. The DNA for the CDR3 is TGTGCCAGCCATCACCGCCCTCGGGGGGGCGAGCAGTACTTC. Amino acid sequence: CASHHRPRGGEQYF. Variable domain in full (rest from reference TRBV9 and TRBJ2-7): DSGVTQTPKHLITATGQRVTLRCSPRSGDLSVYWYQQSLDQGLQFLIQYYNGEERAKGNILERFSAQQFPDLHSELNLSSLELGDSALYFCASHHRPRGGEQYFGPGTRLTVT.

The rearrangement uses TRBV6-6 and TRBJ2-7, with TRBD2 identical over 7 bases. Germline CDR1 MNHNY, CDR2 SVGAGI (reference sequence). V was clipped by 2 bases and J by 9 bases; unmatched bases: 10. This CDR3 has 14 residues. Here the CDR3 DNA reads TGTGCCAGCAGTTACCTTGGGACTATAGGTGGGCAGTACTTC. Encoded protein: CASSYLGTIGGQYF.

This chain uses TRBV5-1 with TRBJ2-1; 8 bases map to TRBD1. From germline, CDR1 is SGHRS and CDR2 YFSETQ. The V and J ends lost 0 bases and 5 bases, in that order; junction bases with no gene match: 4. The CDR3 is 15 amino acids. CDR3 bases: TGCGCCAGCAGCTTGGACAGGGGGGAAAACAATGAGCAGTTCTTC. Residues: CASSLDRGENNEQFF.

The rearrangement links TRBV5-8 to TRBJ1-5, with D possibly matching TRBD1 (5 bases). The germline gives CDR1 SGHTS, CDR2 YDEGEE. The germline V and J ends were trimmed by 0 bases and 1 base, with 11 bases remaining between them. The CDR3 is made up of 16 amino acids. The CDR3 DNA reads as TGTGCCAGCAGCTTGGCGGGGACGCGGAGCAATCAGCCCCAGCATTTT. Translated, it gives CASSLAGTRSNQPQHF.

The J gene is TRBJ2-7, the V gene TRBV6-6, with 9 nucleotides matching TRBD1. The CDR3 length is 13 residues. CDR1 is MNHNY, CDR2 SVGAGI, per germline (reference sequence). The V gene end was trimmed by 5 bases and the J gene end by 3 bases; junction bases not matched to a gene: 2. CDR3 protein: CASSTDRGYEQYF. The CDR3 DNA follows: TGTGCCAGCAGTACGGACAGGGGCTACGAGCAGTACTTC.

The rearrangement links TRBV5-1 to TRBJ2-3; TRBD2 aligns across 14 bases. The junction had 7 bases not matched to a gene; V was cut back by 4 bases and J by 3 bases. The CDR3 is 17 amino acids. Germline CDR1 and CDR2: SGHRS and YFSETQ. As DNA, the CDR3 is TGCGCCAGCAGCGCACCGGGACTAGCGGGAGCAACAGATACGCAGTATTTT. Translating gives CASSAPGLAGATDTQYF.

A remark on this clone: This likely comes from a read error, as the CDR3 has no conserved phenylalanine or tryptophan at its end. No DNA is shown, since the ends of the CDR3 on it are uncertain; the CDR3 is the one TCRdb lists. V is TRBV5-1 and J is TRBJ1-3; the table's D call TRBD1 went unverified against the DNA. The V gene's germline CDR1 is SGHRS and CDR2 YFSETQ. The CDR3 spans 9 amino acids, including both terminal residues. The CDR3 sequence: CASSFGTGD.